One TCR beta chain is described in this entry. Participants were aged 18 to 89 years from approximately 24 US areas. Authors' data handling: Quantification of nucleated cells was approximated via reference gene primer amplification. Profiled with immunoSEQ multiplex PCR; TCRdb holds only in-frame clones, not every one. The V and J calls and clone size come from that table; D and trimming were worked out from the DNA. Of about 200,000 clones in the sample, roughly 83% were seen once. The data were taken from a study of blood T cell repertoires in COVID-19. Across the whole study: Specimens from acute and convalescent COVID-19 originated in the United States, Italy and Spain. The cDNA or gDNA used as material had been derived from T cells, B-cell-depleted T cells, or PBMCs.

CDR1 and CDR2 from the germline V gene are GTSNPN and SVGIG (reference sequence). Trimming stripped 4 bases from V and 1 base from J, with 13 bases between. The CDR3 extends over 14 amino acids. The clonotype originates from a man aged 35-49 years with acute COVID-19. The sample was PBMCs or T cells enriched from blood (not recorded which). The J gene is TRBJ2-5, the V gene TRBV30; weak D call: TRBD2 (5 bases). The CDR3 protein is CAWNDDTSQETQYF. Written as DNA, the CDR3 is TGTGCCTGGAATGATGACACTAGCCAAGAGACCCAGTACTTC.